This T cell receptor (beta chain) was captured in a study of cytomegalovirus exposure and HLA in healthy donors. Notes on the study in general: In a later analysis, at a false discovery rate of 0.05, approximately 15,000 TCR beta sequences matched HLA alleles. TCR beta chains numbering under 200 were designated cytomegalovirus-associated.

Germline CDR1 is SQVTM and CDR2 is ANQGSEA. The CDR3 is 11 amino acids. Of note for this clone: Its antigen is as yet unknown. The junction shows a germline mismatch at one end, possibly a read error.

Both 60 Vbeta primers and 13 Jbeta primers went into the PCR. Profiled with immunoSEQ multiplex PCR; TCRdb holds only in-frame clones, not every one. The sample consists of 130,000 to 150,000 clones, over 65% of them appearing once. The chain combines TRBV29-1 with TRBJ1-1; D uncertain. The sequence came from a female donor in good health and CMV-seronegative. Sequencing was done on a sample of PBMCs. CDR3 DNA sequence: TGCAGCGTTGAAGATCGAGGCTTTACTGGCTTT. Its translation: CSVEDRGFTGF.